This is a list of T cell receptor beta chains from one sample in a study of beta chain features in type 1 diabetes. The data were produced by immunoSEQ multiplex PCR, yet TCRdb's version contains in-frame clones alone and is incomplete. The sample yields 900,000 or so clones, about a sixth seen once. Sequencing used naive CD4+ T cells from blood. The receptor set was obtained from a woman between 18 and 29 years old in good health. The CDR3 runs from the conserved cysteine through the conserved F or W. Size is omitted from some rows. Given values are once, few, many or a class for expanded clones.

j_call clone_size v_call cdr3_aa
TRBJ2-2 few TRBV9 CASTSRGSGGELFF
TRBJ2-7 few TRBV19 CASSFQSRGEQYF
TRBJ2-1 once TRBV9 CASSVGIRRSSYNEQFF
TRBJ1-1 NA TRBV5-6 CASNGQAAVLNTEAFF
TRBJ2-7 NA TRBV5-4 CASRPGTSGSSYEQYF
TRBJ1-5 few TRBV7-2 CASSSNSNQPQHF
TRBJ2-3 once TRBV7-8 CASSTYPRNTQYF
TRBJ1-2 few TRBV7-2 CASSLGGANYGYTF
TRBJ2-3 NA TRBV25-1 CASAGTGGGGTDTQYF
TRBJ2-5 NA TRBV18 CASSPRGSQETQYF
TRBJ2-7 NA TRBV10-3 CAIMDRGHEQYF
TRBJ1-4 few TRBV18 CASSPLRRVDEKLFF
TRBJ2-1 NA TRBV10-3 CAISGNSGPHNEQFF
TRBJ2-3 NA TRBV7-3 CASSSRGTDTQYF
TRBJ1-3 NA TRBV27 CASSLYFGNTIYF
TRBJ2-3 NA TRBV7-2 CASSSSTASTDTQYF
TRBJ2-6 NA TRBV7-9 CASSLDRGGSGANVLTF
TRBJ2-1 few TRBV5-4 CASSAGLANNEQFF